The sequence of this T cell receptor beta chain was determined in a study of blood T cell repertoires in COVID-19. Study at large: The samples span acute and convalescent COVID-19 from the United States, Italy and Spain. From T cells, B-cell-depleted T cells, or PBMCs came the material, which was cDNA or gDNA.

Original processing methods: Quantification of nucleated cells was approximated via reference gene primer amplification. The table came from immunoSEQ multiplex PCR; TCRdb's copy has only in-frame clones and leaves some out. D and trimming come from the DNA, and the V and J calls and clone size come from that table. The data show about 88,000 clones, about 87% seen once. This CDR3 comprises 15 residues. V shed 1 base and J 5 bases; nucleotides not matched to a gene: 5. CDR1 is SSHAT, CDR2 FNYEAQ, per germline (reference sequence). This clonotype was sampled from a man older than 75 with acute or convalescent COVID-19. The J gene is TRBJ2-5, the V gene TRBV7-7, with TRBD1 matching 9 bases. The sample was peripheral blood. The CDR3 coding sequence is TGTGCCAGCAGCTTAGTACCAGGGACAGGGGAGACCCAGTACTTC. It yields the protein CASSLVPGTGETQYF.